This record looks at one TCR beta chain sequence and its context. What it recognizes is unknown. Collection of blood occurred at baseline, at cycle 4 day 1, and at cycle 7 day 1. CDR1 and CDR2 (germline): MNHEY, SVGAGI. V was pared by 2 bases and J by 1 base, with 12 bases between. CDR3 length: 16 amino acids. The data stem from a study of OX40 agonist ivuxolimab in advanced cancers. Study-level background: Partial response was recorded in three patients: one hepatocellular carcinoma and two cutaneous melanoma cases.

Study conclusions and caveats: At doses 0.1 to 3.0 mg/kg, CD4+ and CD8+ clones expanded. Compared with CD4+, CD8+ T cells on average had more expanded clones.

Sequenced by immunoSEQ multiplex PCR; TCRdb stores in-frame clones only, minus some. The table shows 85,000 to 120,000 clones, with 90% occurring only once. Sequencing was performed on CD4+ or CD8+ T cells sorted from blood, taken in a trial of the OX40 agonist ivuxolimab. This receptor was obtained from an adult with an advanced solid tumor such as melanoma, head and neck, liver or kidney cancer. The chain employs TRBV6-5 and TRBJ1-3; no firm D call. CDR3 bases: TGTGCCAGCAGTTACAGCTTGACGTCTTCTGGAAACACCATATATTTT. Its translation is CASSYSLTSSGNTIYF.